This is a list of T cell receptor beta chains from one sample in a study of cytomegalovirus exposure and HLA in healthy donors. Here immunoSEQ multiplex PCR was the method, and the copy in TCRdb shows in-frame clones only, minus some. Of about 120,000 clones listed, approximately 74% are singletons. Specimen: PBMCs. The receptors were sampled from a man aged 40-49 years in good health and CMV-seropositive. CDR3s include the opening cysteine and the closing phenylalanine or tryptophan. Fields, in order: CDR3 protein, CDR3 DNA, clone size, V gene, J gene, D gene. The D gene is left open where the match is weak. The size of a clone is reported for some rows only, either as once, few or many, or as a class for expanded clones.

CDR3 protein: CASSVGPSGENEQFF; CDR3 DNA: TGTGCCAGCAGCGTAGGACCTAGCGGCGAAAATGAGCAGTTCTTC; clone size: -; V gene: TRBV9; J gene: TRBJ2-1; D gene: TRBD2
CDR3 protein: CASSRGGSGETQYF; CDR3 DNA: TGTGCCAGCAGTAGGGGCGGGAGCGGAGAGACCCAGTACTTC; clone size: -; V gene: TRBV9; J gene: TRBJ2-5; D gene: TRBD2
CDR3 protein: CAILLFRGNNSPLHF; CDR3 DNA: TGTGCCATCCTGCTATTTCGAGGAAATAATTCACCCCTCCACTTT; clone size: -; V gene: TRBV2; J gene: TRBJ1-6; D gene: -
CDR3 protein: CASSLALTGTPYNEQFF; CDR3 DNA: TGTGCCAGCAGCTTAGCCCTGACAGGGACCCCCTACAATGAGCAGTTCTTC; clone size: -; V gene: TRBV7-9; J gene: TRBJ2-1; D gene: TRBD1
CDR3 protein: CASSFRDRGRMDYGYTF; CDR3 DNA: TGTGCCAGCAGCTTCCGGGACAGGGGGCGCATGGACTATGGCTACACCTTC; clone size: -; V gene: TRBV5-4; J gene: TRBJ1-2; D gene: TRBD1
CDR3 protein: CASSSRTGSNEKLFF; CDR3 DNA: TGTGCCAGCAGCTCCAGGACAGGGTCTAATGAAAAACTGTTTTTT; clone size: -; V gene: TRBV11-2; J gene: TRBJ1-4; D gene: TRBD1
CDR3 protein: CASGLSGVADTQYF; CDR3 DNA: TGTGCTAGTGGTTTAAGCGGGGTAGCCGATACGCAGTATTTT; clone size: -; V gene: TRBV12-5; J gene: TRBJ2-3; D gene: TRBD2
CDR3 protein: CASKGLYGYTF; CDR3 DNA: TGTGCCAGCAAGGGGCTCTATGGCTACACCTTC; clone size: -; V gene: TRBV6-5; J gene: TRBJ1-2; D gene: -
CDR3 protein: CASSDRGANQPQHF; CDR3 DNA: TGTGCCAGTAGTGACAGGGGAGCCAATCAGCCCCAGCATTTT; clone size: -; V gene: TRBV19; J gene: TRBJ1-5; D gene: TRBD1
CDR3 protein: CASSLEGVQPQHF; CDR3 DNA: TGCGCCAGCAGCTTGGAAGGGGTCCAGCCCCAGCATTTT; clone size: -; V gene: TRBV5-1; J gene: TRBJ1-5; D gene: -
CDR3 protein: CAIGGTGEYPLANEKLFF; CDR3 DNA: TGTGCCATCGGGGGGACAGGGGAATACCCACTGGCTAATGAAAAACTGTTTTTT; clone size: few; V gene: TRBV10-3; J gene: TRBJ1-4; D gene: TRBD1
CDR3 protein: CASSPAGAWEKLFF; CDR3 DNA: TGTGCCAGCAGCCCTGCAGGGGCTTGGGAAAAACTGTTTTTT; clone size: -; V gene: TRBV7-9; J gene: TRBJ1-4; D gene: -
CDR3 protein: CASSPPGDRIEKLFF; CDR3 DNA: TGTGCCAGCAGCCCTCCGGGGGATAGGATTGAAAAACTGTTTTTT; clone size: -; V gene: TRBV14; J gene: TRBJ1-4; D gene: -
CDR3 protein: CASTLENQETQYF; CDR3 DNA: TGTGCCAGCACCCTGGAGAACCAAGAGACCCAGTACTTC; clone size: -; V gene: TRBV2; J gene: TRBJ2-5; D gene: -
CDR3 protein: CASSEEAGGYNEQFF; CDR3 DNA: TGTGCCAGCAGTGAAGAGGCAGGGGGCTACAATGAGCAGTTCTTC; clone size: -; V gene: TRBV2; J gene: TRBJ2-1; D gene: TRBD1
CDR3 protein: CASSVRTAEAFF; CDR3 DNA: TGTGCCAGCAGCGTTAGAACGGCTGAAGCTTTCTTT; clone size: few; V gene: TRBV5-4; J gene: TRBJ1-1; D gene: -
CDR3 protein: CASSLQGAGGYTF; CDR3 DNA: TGTGCCAGCAGCTTACAGGGGGCAGGTGGCTACACCTTC; clone size: -; V gene: TRBV11-1; J gene: TRBJ1-2; D gene: TRBD1
CDR3 protein: CASSPRRGAYEQYF; CDR3 DNA: TGTGCCAGCAGCCCCCGCCGGGGGGCCTACGAGCAGTACTTC; clone size: -; V gene: TRBV2; J gene: TRBJ2-7; D gene: TRBD2
CDR3 protein: CASSPGFGNTGELFF; CDR3 DNA: TGTGCCAGCAGCCCAGGGTTTGGGAACACCGGGGAGCTGTTTTTT; clone size: -; V gene: TRBV11-2; J gene: TRBJ2-2; D gene: -
CDR3 protein: CASSLAKQGNTEAFF; CDR3 DNA: TGTGCCAGCAGCTTAGCGAAACAGGGGAACACTGAAGCTTTCTTT; clone size: once; V gene: TRBV7-9; J gene: TRBJ1-1; D gene: -
CDR3 protein: CASNLKRLSGGDEQFF; CDR3 DNA: TGTGCCAGCAATCTCAAGAGGCTTAGCGGGGGTGATGAGCAGTTCTTC; clone size: -; V gene: TRBV2; J gene: TRBJ2-1; D gene: TRBD2
CDR3 protein: CASSWDRDHYGYTF; CDR3 DNA: TGTGCCAGTAGTTGGGACAGGGATCACTATGGCTACACCTTC; clone size: -; V gene: TRBV19; J gene: TRBJ1-2; D gene: TRBD1
CDR3 protein: CASSYSPAGAGNEQFF; CDR3 DNA: TGTGCCAGCAGTTACTCCCCAGCGGGAGCGGGCAATGAGCAGTTCTTC; clone size: -; V gene: TRBV6-5; J gene: TRBJ2-1; D gene: TRBD2
CDR3 protein: CAWSVPGDTEAFF; CDR3 DNA: TGTGCCTGGAGTGTACCGGGGGACACTGAAGCTTTCTTT; clone size: -; V gene: TRBV30; J gene: TRBJ1-1; D gene: -
CDR3 protein: CASSLSQASPSNYGYTF; CDR3 DNA: TGTGCCAGCAGTTTATCACAGGCCTCTCCCTCTAACTATGGCTACACCTTC; clone size: -; V gene: TRBV28; J gene: TRBJ1-2; D gene: -
CDR3 protein: CASSRKSGSHQETQYF; CDR3 DNA: TGTGCCAGCAGCCGTAAGAGCGGGAGTCACCAAGAGACCCAGTACTTC; clone size: few; V gene: TRBV7-2; J gene: TRBJ2-5; D gene: TRBD2
CDR3 protein: CASSPDYYEQYF; CDR3 DNA: TGCGCCAGCAGCCCGGACTATTACGAGCAGTACTTC; clone size: -; V gene: TRBV5-1; J gene: TRBJ2-7; D gene: -
CDR3 protein: CASSYSRTGGEQYF; CDR3 DNA: TGTGCCAGCAGTTACAGCAGGACAGGGGGCGAGCAGTACTTC; clone size: -; V gene: TRBV6-5; J gene: TRBJ2-7; D gene: TRBD1
CDR3 protein: CASSFNGQGASYEQYF; CDR3 DNA: TGTGCCAGCAGCTTCAACGGGCAGGGGGCTTCCTACGAGCAGTACTTC; clone size: -; V gene: TRBV7-2; J gene: TRBJ2-7; D gene: TRBD1
CDR3 protein: CASRVWTGNTGELFF; CDR3 DNA: TGTGCCAGCAGAGTTTGGACTGGGAACACCGGGGAGCTGTTTTTT; clone size: -; V gene: TRBV2; J gene: TRBJ2-2; D gene: -
CDR3 protein: CASSETQGYGYTF; CDR3 DNA: TGTGCCAGCAGTGAAACACAGGGGTATGGCTACACCTTC; clone size: once; V gene: TRBV6-1; J gene: TRBJ1-2; D gene: TRBD1
CDR3 protein: CASSLNGGRGADTQYF; CDR3 DNA: TGTGCCAGCAGCTTAAATGGCGGGAGGGGGGCAGATACGCAGTATTTT; clone size: -; V gene: TRBV7-2; J gene: TRBJ2-3; D gene: TRBD2
CDR3 protein: CATSRDKAGLYEQYF; CDR3 DNA: TGTGCCACCAGCAGAGATAAGGCGGGACTTTACGAGCAGTACTTC; clone size: -; V gene: TRBV15; J gene: TRBJ2-7; D gene: -
CDR3 protein: CASGHEADNSPLHF; CDR3 DNA: TGTGCCAGCGGCCACGAAGCGGATAATTCACCCCTCCACTTT; clone size: -; V gene: TRBV6-1; J gene: TRBJ1-6; D gene: -
CDR3 protein: CASSYLAGGNNEQFF; CDR3 DNA: TGTGCCAGCAGTTACCTAGCGGGAGGCAACAATGAGCAGTTCTTC; clone size: few; V gene: TRBV28; J gene: TRBJ2-1; D gene: TRBD2
CDR3 protein: CASSYAAGGYGYTF; CDR3 DNA: TGTGCCAGCAGTTACGCGGCCGGCGGCTATGGCTACACCTTC; clone size: -; V gene: TRBV6-6; J gene: TRBJ1-2; D gene: -
CDR3 protein: CASSEKNAADTQYF; CDR3 DNA: TGTGCCAGCAGTGAAAAGAACGCAGCAGATACGCAGTATTTT; clone size: -; V gene: TRBV2; J gene: TRBJ2-3; D gene: -
CDR3 protein: CASSLYGNSNQPQHF; CDR3 DNA: TGTGCCAGCAGCTTGTACGGTAATAGCAATCAGCCCCAGCATTTT; clone size: -; V gene: TRBV5-6; J gene: TRBJ1-5; D gene: -
CDR3 protein: CSVEDALAGVYEQYF; CDR3 DNA: TGCAGCGTTGAAGACGCGCTAGCGGGAGTCTACGAGCAGTACTTC; clone size: -; V gene: TRBV29-1; J gene: TRBJ2-7; D gene: TRBD2
CDR3 protein: CASSARQGANSPLHF; CDR3 DNA: TGTGCCAGCAGTGCACGACAGGGGGCAAATTCACCCCTCCACTTT; clone size: -; V gene: TRBV6-1; J gene: TRBJ1-6; D gene: TRBD1